The T cell receptor (beta chain) described here comes from a study of graft-versus-host responses after intestinal transplantation listed by TCRdb under 2021. Background on the whole study: Multivisceral, liver-intestinal, or isolated intestinal transplants were received by the recipients. Alloreactive clones were identified by sequencing pre-transplant mixed lymphocyte reaction products and comparing them with unstimulated pre-transplant donor and recipient T cells. Instead of going to the commercial service, samples from a few later patients were sequenced in-house on an Illumina MiSeq and processed with MiXCR. A cohort of under 30 intestinal transplant recipients, including one retransplant, was enrolled, and a few patients lacking pretransplant specimens were excluded. Anti-thymocyte globulin induction was given to all recipients, followed by maintenance tacrolimus and steroids for 2 to 3 years. A peak of at least 4% donor T cells among recipient peripheral blood mononuclear cells was the definition used for donor T cell macrochimerism. Bulk TCR-beta CDR3 sequencing was used to track graft-versus-host and host-versus-graft alloreactive T cell clones in the graft, circulation and bone marrow after intestinal transplantation.

Points on this clone: Its specific antigen is unknown. Base qualities are not provided; no much larger clone lies one nucleotide away.

The time point label here, explained by the study, means: cells obtained before transplantation from donor or recipient. CD3+CD4+ and CD3+CD8+ populations were FACS-sorted from unstimulated pre-transplant donor and recipient cells taken from spleen or lymph nodes. According to the germline V gene, CDR1 reads SGHRS and CDR2 reads YFSETQ. A distance of 13 bases separates the germline ends of V and J, which lose 5 bases and 0 bases respectively. Including the terminal cysteine and phenylalanine, the CDR3 comprises 15 residues. Solely the CDR3 DNA is kept, with 45 bases framed from the first base. The protocol used for the library was the immunoSEQ multiplex PCR assay. In most patients, genomic DNA was isolated using the Qiagen DNeasy Blood and Tissue Kit and sent frozen to Adaptive Biotechnologies for TCR sequencing. Adaptive Biotechnologies carried out high-throughput TCR-beta CDR3 sequencing of genomic DNA for most patients. In the source study's methods: Adaptive's ImmunoSEQ software supplied the TCR sequencing data for around 19 patients, while MiXCR and VDJtools were used to process a few other patients. To correct CD4 versus CD8 sorting errors, sequences present in both subsets at a frequency ratio below 5:1 were removed. CDR3 nucleotide sequences shared between donor and recipient were removed because the origin of such sequences could not be assigned. At least 2-fold expansion over unstimulated cells and a minimum CFSE-low frequency of 0.002% (template counts) or 0.001% (read counts) were required for clones to be classified as alloreactive. Mappable clones were those detected in sequenced pre-transplant spleen, lymph node, or MLR CFSE-low populations of the donor or recipient. The cumulative frequency of alloreactive clones was calculated as a percentage of all sequences, weighted by copy number. Here the immuneACCESS table is served through TCRdb, limited to in-frame sequences with V and J called. Missing clones are a known gap in these copies; in checked studies unresolved V genes cover under half, and the rest lacks a known reason. The V and J calls and clone size are taken from that table; D and trimming were inferred from the DNA. Across this sample there are about 110,000 clones, with 85% to 95% seen only once. 0.95% to 1.5% of the sample goes to the ten largest clones.

Study-wide findings and limitations: Early after transplant, declines in HvG clones were associated with peak levels of circulating GvH clones. GvH clones were detected in recipient bone marrow, and some of these GvH clones were observed earlier in ileal mucosa or blood, consistent with an intestinal mucosal origin. High GvH to HvG T cell clonal ratios were observed in the allografts of patients with donor T cell macrochimerism. The conclusions were limited by the relatively low number and heterogeneity of the intestinal transplant patients.

Here the sequenced sample was unstimulated CD8+ T cells sorted from spleen or lymph node cells, taken before transplant. Recombination linked TRBV5-1 to TRBJ2-3; 6 matching bases give a weak D call of TRBD2. This TCR was sampled from a human donor who was the organ donor for an intestinal transplant. The CDR3 has the sequence CASRWRETSTDTQYF. Read as DNA, the sequence is TGCGCCAGCAGATGGAGGGAGACTAGCACAGATACGCAGTATTTT.